This is a list of T cell receptor beta chains from one sample in a study of B cell selection in AIRE deficiency. Profiling relied on immunoSEQ multiplex PCR, and the TCRdb table lists in-frame clones only, not all of them. The table includes roughly 24,000 clones, 92% detected once. The sample consisted of CD4+CD25+ Tregs sorted from PBMCs. These receptor sequences come from a human donor in good health. Both conserved end residues are part of each CDR3. D genes are given only for firm matches. Where a row states a size, it is once, few, many or the class of an expanded clone; other rows omit it.

TRBV5-1	-	-	TRBJ2-5	CASSLVSQETQYF	TGCGCCAGCAGCTTGGTATCGCAAGAGACCCAGTACTTC
TRBV7-6	-	-	TRBJ1-2	CASSRQPLYGYTF	TGTGCCAGCAGCCGACAGCCCCTCTATGGCTACACCTTC
TRBV7-2	-	-	TRBJ2-3	CASSPPGWRGTDTQYF	TGTGCCAGCAGCCCACCTGGGTGGCGGGGCACAGATACGCAGTATTTT
TRBV5-4	-	few	TRBJ2-3	CASSPRPEKADTQYF	TGTGCCAGCAGCCCTCGGCCGGAAAAGGCAGATACGCAGTATTTT
TRBV5-1	-	-	TRBJ2-2	CASSSGGGELFF	TGCGCCAGCAGCTCTGGGGGCGGGGAGCTGTTTTTT
TRBV18	-	once	TRBJ2-1	CASSPTLIGASAYNEQFF	TGTGCCAGCTCACCGACCCTCATTGGCGCTTCCGCCTACAATGAGCAGTTCTTC
TRBV11-2	TRBD1	-	TRBJ2-3	CASSIGTDRADTQYF	TGTGCCAGCAGCATCGGGACAGACCGTGCAGATACGCAGTATTTT
TRBV18	TRBD1	-	TRBJ2-3	CASSPKPGQGFTDTQYF	TGTGCCAGCTCACCGAAACCGGGACAGGGGTTTACAGATACGCAGTATTTT
TRBV2	TRBD1	once	TRBJ1-5	CASTTGVDQPQHF	TGTGCCAGCACGACAGGGGTTGATCAGCCCCAGCATTTT
TRBV2	-	-	TRBJ1-4	CASSRDHNEKLFF	TGTGCCAGCAGCCGGGACCATAATGAAAAACTGTTTTTT
TRBV2	-	-	TRBJ1-2	CATLLVGAGGYTF	TGTGCCACCCTCCTCGTCGGGGCGGGTGGCTACACCTTC
TRBV11-2	-	-	TRBJ2-7	CALGTPLQYF	TGTGCCCTCGGGACACCTCTACAATACTTC
TRBV2	-	-	TRBJ2-3	CASSDRGGTDTQYF	TGTGCCAGCAGTGACAGGGGCGGCACAGATACGCAGTATTTT
TRBV18	-	once	TRBJ2-5	CASSGETQYF	TGTGCCAGCTCAGGGGAGACCCAGTACTTC
TRBV7-6	TRBD2	-	TRBJ2-5	CASSNLAGGEETQYF	TGTGCCAGCAGCAACTTAGCGGGGGGGGAAGAGACCCAGTACTTC
TRBV11-2	TRBD1	-	TRBJ1-2	CASSLDRGTVGYTF	TGTGCCAGCAGCTTAGATCGTGGGACAGTTGGCTACACCTTC
TRBV7-7	-	-	TRBJ2-3	CASSPGPSGFTDTQYF	TGTGCCAGCAGCCCGGGACCCTCAGGGTTCACAGATACGCAGTATTTT
TRBV9	-	-	TRBJ1-2	CASSVGGQPVYGYTF	TGTGCCAGCAGCGTGGGCGGCCAACCTGTCTATGGCTACACCTTC
TRBV5-1	-	-	TRBJ2-3	CASSLGFTDTQYF	TGCGCCAGCAGCTTGGGGTTCACAGATACGCAGTATTTT
TRBV5-1	TRBD2	-	TRBJ2-3	CASSLSGGTDTQYF	TGCGCCAGCAGCTTGAGCGGGGGCACAGATACGCAGTATTTT
TRBV29-1	TRBD1	-	TRBJ2-7	CSVLQGWAYEQYF	TGCAGCGTCCTACAGGGGTGGGCCTACGAGCAGTACTTC
TRBV28	TRBD1	-	TRBJ1-1	CASRSPGGIGAFF	TGTGCCAGCAGGTCCCCAGGGGGCATTGGAGCTTTCTTT